This T cell receptor beta chain was sequenced during a study of blood T cell repertoires in COVID-19. Study overall: Spain, Italy and the United States supplied samples that represented acute and convalescent COVID-19. T cells, B-cell-depleted T cells, or PBMCs supplied cDNA or gDNA.

Per germline, CDR1 MNHEY and CDR2 SVGAGI. Trimming removed 5 bases at V and 2 bases at J, with 14 bases between. The CDR3 has 15 residues. Per the original methods: Amplified reference gene primers provided the basis for estimating nucleated cell counts. Profiling relied on immunoSEQ multiplex PCR, and the TCRdb table lists in-frame clones only, not all of them. V and J calls and clone size follow that table, whereas D and trimming were derived from the DNA. The sample lists 150,000 to 200,000 clones, 77% occurring once. This TCR derives from a man aged 70 or older with acute or convalescent COVID-19. Sample: peripheral blood. The chain carries TRBV6-5 and TRBJ2-3; the D gene is possibly TRBD2 (6 bases). As DNA, the CDR3 is TGTGCCAGCAGTCCACCAGCGGGCTACACAGATACGCAGTATTTT. As protein: CASSPPAGYTDTQYF.